This TCR beta chain was profiled in a study of cytomegalovirus exposure and HLA in healthy donors. Study findings and constraints: Association of under 20,000 TCR beta sequences with HLA alleles was found at 0.05 false discovery rate in a later analysis.

The PCR employed 60 Vbeta primers together with 13 Jbeta primers. Profiling relied on immunoSEQ multiplex PCR, and the TCRdb table lists in-frame clones only, not all of them. The sample carries around 98,000 clones, approximately 69% recorded once. Germline V gene sequence: CDR1 LGHNA, CDR2 YSLEER. This CDR3 contains 14 residues. With 3 bases removed from V and 2 bases from J, the gap between germline ends came to 8 bases. As regards this clone: Its matching antigen is unknown.

V usage is TRBV4-3 and J usage is TRBJ2-1; weak D call: TRBD1 (6 bases). The specimen sequenced was PBMCs. This TCR was recovered from a female donor in good health and CMV-seronegative. The CDR3 sequence: CASSHGGPYNEQFF. In DNA, the CDR3 is TGCGCCAGCAGCCATGGGGGCCCCTACAATGAGCAGTTCTTC.